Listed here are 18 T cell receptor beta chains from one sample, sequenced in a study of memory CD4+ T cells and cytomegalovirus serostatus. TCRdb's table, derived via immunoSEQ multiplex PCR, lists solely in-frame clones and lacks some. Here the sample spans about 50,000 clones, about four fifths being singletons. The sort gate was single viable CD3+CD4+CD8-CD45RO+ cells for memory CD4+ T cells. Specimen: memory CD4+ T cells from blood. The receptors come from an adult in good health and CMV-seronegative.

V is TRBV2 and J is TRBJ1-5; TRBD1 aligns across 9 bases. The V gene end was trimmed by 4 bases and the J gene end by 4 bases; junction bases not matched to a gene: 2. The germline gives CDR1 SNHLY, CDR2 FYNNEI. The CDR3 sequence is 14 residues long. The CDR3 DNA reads TGTGCCAGCAGTGTGGACAGGGGTAATCAGCCCCAGCATTTT. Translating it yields CASSVDRGNQPQHF.

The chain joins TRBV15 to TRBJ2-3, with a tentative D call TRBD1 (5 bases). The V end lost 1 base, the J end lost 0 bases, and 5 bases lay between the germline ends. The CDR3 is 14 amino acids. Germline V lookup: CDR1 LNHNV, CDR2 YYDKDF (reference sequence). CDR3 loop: CATSRGQSTDTQYF. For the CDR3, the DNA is TGTGCCACCAGCAGAGGACAGAGCACAGATACGCAGTATTTT. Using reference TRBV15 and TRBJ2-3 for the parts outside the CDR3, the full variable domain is DAMVIQNPRYQVTQFGKPVTLSCSQTLNHNVMYWYQQKSSQAPKLLFHYYDKDFNNEADTPDNFQSRRPNTSFCFLDIRSPGLGDTAMYLCATSRGQSTDTQYFGPGTRLTVL.

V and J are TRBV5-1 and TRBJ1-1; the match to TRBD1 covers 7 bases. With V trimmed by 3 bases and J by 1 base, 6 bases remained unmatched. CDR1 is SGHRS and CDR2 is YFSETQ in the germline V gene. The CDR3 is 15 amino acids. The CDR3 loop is CASSSGDRANTEAFF. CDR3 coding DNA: TGCGCCAGCAGCTCCGGGGACAGAGCGAACACTGAAGCTTTCTTT.

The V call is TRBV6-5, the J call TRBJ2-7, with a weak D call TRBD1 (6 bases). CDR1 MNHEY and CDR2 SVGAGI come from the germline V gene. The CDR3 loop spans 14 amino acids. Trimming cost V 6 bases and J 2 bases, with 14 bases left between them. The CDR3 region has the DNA TGTGCCAGCAGCGCGAGGGGGTGGGCCTACGAGCAGTACTTC. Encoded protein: CASSARGWAYEQYF.

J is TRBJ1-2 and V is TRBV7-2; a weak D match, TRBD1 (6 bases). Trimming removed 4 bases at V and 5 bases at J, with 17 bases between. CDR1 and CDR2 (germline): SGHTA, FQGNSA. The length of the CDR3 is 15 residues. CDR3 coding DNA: TGTGCCAGCAGCTCCCAACCCACAGGGAAGTATGGCTACACCTTC. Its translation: CASSSQPTGKYGYTF.

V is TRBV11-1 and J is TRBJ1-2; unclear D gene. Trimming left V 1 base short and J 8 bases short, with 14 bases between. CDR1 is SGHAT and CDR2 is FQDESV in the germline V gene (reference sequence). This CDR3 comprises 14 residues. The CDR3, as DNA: TGTGCCAGCAGCTTAGGCGGACTGAAAGCCGGCTACACCTTC. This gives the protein CASSLGGLKAGYTF.

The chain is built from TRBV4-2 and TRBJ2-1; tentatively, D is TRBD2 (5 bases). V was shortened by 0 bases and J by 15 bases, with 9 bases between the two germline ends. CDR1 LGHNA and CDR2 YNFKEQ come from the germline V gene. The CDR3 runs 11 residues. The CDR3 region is CASSQDGGPFF. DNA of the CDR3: TGTGCCAGCAGCCAAGACGGAGGCCCGTTCTTC.

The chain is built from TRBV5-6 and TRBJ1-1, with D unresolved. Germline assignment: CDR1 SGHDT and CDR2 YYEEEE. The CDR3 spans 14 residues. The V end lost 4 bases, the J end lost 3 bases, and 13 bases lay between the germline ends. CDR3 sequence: CASSPQFWDTEAFF. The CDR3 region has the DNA TGTGCCAGCAGCCCCCAATTTTGGGACACTGAAGCTTTCTTT. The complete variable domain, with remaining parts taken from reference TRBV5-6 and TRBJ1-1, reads DAGVTQSPTHLIKTRGQQVTLRCSPKSGHDTVSWYQQALGQGPQFIFQYYEEEERQRGNFPDRFSGHQFPNYSSELNVNALLLGDSALYLCASSPQFWDTEAFFGQGTRLTVV.

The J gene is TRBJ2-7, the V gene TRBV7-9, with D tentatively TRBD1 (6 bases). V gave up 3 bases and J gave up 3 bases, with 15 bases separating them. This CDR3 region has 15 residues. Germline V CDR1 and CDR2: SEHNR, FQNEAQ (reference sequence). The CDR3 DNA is TGTGCCAGCAGCTTCGCAGGGGCGGCTTTCTACGAGCAGTACTTC. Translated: CASSFAGAAFYEQYF.

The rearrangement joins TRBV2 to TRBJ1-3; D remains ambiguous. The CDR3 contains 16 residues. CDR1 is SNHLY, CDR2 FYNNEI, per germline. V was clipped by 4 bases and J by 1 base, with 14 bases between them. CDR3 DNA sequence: TGTGCCAGCAGTGCTTTAGGAAGGGATTCTGGAAACACCATATATTTT. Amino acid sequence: CASSALGRDSGNTIYF.

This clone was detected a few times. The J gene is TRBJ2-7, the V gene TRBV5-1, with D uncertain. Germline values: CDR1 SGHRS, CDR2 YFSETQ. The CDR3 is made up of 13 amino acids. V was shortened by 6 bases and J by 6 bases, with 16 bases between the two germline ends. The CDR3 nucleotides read TGCGCCAGCAATGGGGTACCCGGCGGCGAGCAGTACTTC. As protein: CASNGVPGGEQYF.

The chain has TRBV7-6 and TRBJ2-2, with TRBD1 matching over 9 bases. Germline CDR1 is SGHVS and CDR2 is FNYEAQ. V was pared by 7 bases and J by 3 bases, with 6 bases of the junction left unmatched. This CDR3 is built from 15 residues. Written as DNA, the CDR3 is TGTGCCAGCAAGGCGGGACAGGGATACACCGGGGAGCTGTTTTTT. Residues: CASKAGQGYTGELFF.

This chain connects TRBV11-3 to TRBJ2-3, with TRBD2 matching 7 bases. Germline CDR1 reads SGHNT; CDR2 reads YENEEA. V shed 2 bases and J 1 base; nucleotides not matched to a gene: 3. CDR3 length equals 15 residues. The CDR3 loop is CASSLTSVRTDTQYF. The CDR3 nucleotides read TGTGCCAGCAGCTTAACTAGCGTTCGCACAGATACGCAGTATTTT.

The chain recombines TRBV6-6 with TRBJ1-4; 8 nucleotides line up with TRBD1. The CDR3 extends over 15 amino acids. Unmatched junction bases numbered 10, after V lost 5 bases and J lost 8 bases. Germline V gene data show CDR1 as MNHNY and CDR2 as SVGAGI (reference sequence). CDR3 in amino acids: CASSTRQGPGEKLFF. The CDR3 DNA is TGTGCCAGCAGTACGCGACAGGGGCCGGGGGAAAAACTGTTTTTT.

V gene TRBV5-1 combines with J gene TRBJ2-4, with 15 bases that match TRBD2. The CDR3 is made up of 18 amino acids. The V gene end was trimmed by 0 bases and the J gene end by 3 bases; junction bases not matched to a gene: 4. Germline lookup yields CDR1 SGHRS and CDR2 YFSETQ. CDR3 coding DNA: TGCGCCAGCAGCTTGGGGACTAGCGGGGGGGCCGTCAAAAACATTCAGTACTTC. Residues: CASSLGTSGGAVKNIQYF. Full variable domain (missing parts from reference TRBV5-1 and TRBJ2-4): KAGVTQTPRYLIKTRGQQVTLSCSPISGHRSVSWYQQTPGQGLQFLFEYFSETQRNKGNFPGRFSGRQFSNSRSEMNVSTLELGDSALYLCASSLGTSGGAVKNIQYFGAGTRLSVL.

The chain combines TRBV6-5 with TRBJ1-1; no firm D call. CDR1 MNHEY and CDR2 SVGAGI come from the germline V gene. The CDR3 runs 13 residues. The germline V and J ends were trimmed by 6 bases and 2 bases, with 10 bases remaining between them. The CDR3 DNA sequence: TGTGCCAGCAGCCTCTCGGGAAACACTGAAGCTTTCTTT. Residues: CASSLSGNTEAFF.

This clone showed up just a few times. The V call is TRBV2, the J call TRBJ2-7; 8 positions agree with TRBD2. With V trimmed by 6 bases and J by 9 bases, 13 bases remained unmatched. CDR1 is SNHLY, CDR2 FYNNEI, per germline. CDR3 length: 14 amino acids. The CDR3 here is CASSPSGGAFGQYF. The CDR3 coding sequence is TGTGCCAGCAGCCCCAGCGGGGGAGCCTTCGGGCAGTACTTC. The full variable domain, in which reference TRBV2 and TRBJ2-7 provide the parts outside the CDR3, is EPEVTQTPSHQVTQMGQEVILRCVPISNHLYFYWYRQILGQKVEFLVSFYNNEISEKSEIFDDQFSVERPDGSNFTLKIRSTKLEDSAMYFCASSPSGGAFGQYFGPGTRLTVT.

CDR3 region: CASSQVRSSRGTEAFF. DNA for the CDR3: TGTGCCAGCAGCCAAGTCCGTAGTTCTAGAGGAACTGAAGCTTTCTTT. The chain recombines TRBV14 with TRBJ1-1; D uncertain. The CDR3 runs 16 residues. In germline, CDR1 is SGHDN, CDR2 FVKESK. V was pared by 1 base and J by 5 bases, with 17 bases between.